This entry lists 18 T cell receptor beta chains sequenced from one sample in a study of cytomegalovirus exposure and HLA in healthy donors. Primers for the PCR totalled 60 Vbeta and 13 Jbeta. TCRdb's copy holds only in-frame clones and misses some; the assay was immunoSEQ multiplex PCR. Of tens of thousands of clones in the sample, roughly 84% were seen once. The sequencing sample was made of PBMCs. The origin of the receptors is a man in his 70s in good health and CMV-seropositive.

The chain has TRBV29-1 and TRBJ1-1; D uncertain. This CDR3 region has 12 residues. Trimming left V 3 bases short and J 4 bases short, with 9 bases between. CDR1 is SQVTM and CDR2 is ANQGSEA in the germline V gene. CDR3 nucleotide sequence: TGCAGCGTTGAGGGTCGCGGCACTGAAGCTTTCTTT. Its translation is CSVEGRGTEAFF. Filled out from reference TRBV29-1 and TRBJ1-1, the complete variable domain reads SAVISQKPSRDICQRGTSLTIQCQVDSQVTMMFWYRQQPGQSLTLIATANQGSEATYESGFVIDKFPISRPNLTFSTLTVSNMSPEDSSIYLCSVEGRGTEAFFGQGTRLTVV.

The gene calls are TRBV20-1 and TRBJ2-5; D is uncertain. V dropped 6 bases and J dropped 7 bases, with 12 bases sitting between them. The CDR3 is made up of 11 amino acids. The germline CDR1 and CDR2 sequences are DFQATT and SNEGSKA (reference sequence). The chain's CDR3 is CSAEIRGTQYF. The CDR3 coding sequence is TGCAGTGCCGAGATTAGAGGGACCCAGTACTTC.

This chain uses TRBV7-7 with TRBJ2-5, with D tentatively TRBD2 (6 bases). Germline V lookup: CDR1 SSHAT, CDR2 FNYEAQ (reference sequence). The length of the CDR3 is 15 residues. V was trimmed by 1 base and J by 1 base, leaving 10 bases between them. For the CDR3, the DNA is TGTGCCAGCAGCTTAGGGGGTAGCGGCCAAGAGACCCAGTACTTC. Protein sequence: CASSLGGSGQETQYF.

The chain carries TRBV29-1 and TRBJ1-1; 12 bases align to TRBD1. Looked up from germline, CDR1 is SQVTM and CDR2 is ANQGSEA. The CDR3 covers 13 residues. V trimming: 8 bases; J trimming: 12 bases; junction bases outside the gene matches: 13. This chain's CDR3 is CSPDGTGGGTTFF. The CDR3 nucleotides read TGCAGCCCGGATGGGACAGGGGGCGGCACAACTTTCTTT.

This clone was seen a handful of times. This chain links TRBV7-7 with TRBJ2-5; 8 bases are shared with TRBD2. The CDR3 is 16 residues long. Per germline, CDR1 SSHAT and CDR2 FNYEAQ (reference sequence). V lost 5 bases to trimming and J lost 4 bases; unmatched junction nucleotides: 12. In DNA form, the CDR3 reads TGTGCCAGCAGCGCCGGACCCCGGGGGGGCCCAGAGACCCAGTACTTC. This codes for CASSAGPRGGPETQYF.

The chain uses TRBV18 and TRBJ2-1; TRBD2 aligns across 9 bases. The CDR3 length is 15 residues. Looked up from germline, CDR1 is KGHSH and CDR2 is LQKENI. Unmatched junction bases numbered 3, after V lost 0 bases and J lost 6 bases. CDR3: CASSPPSGRGNEQFF. As DNA, the CDR3 is TGTGCCAGCTCACCACCTAGCGGGAGAGGCAATGAGCAGTTCTTC.

The V gene is TRBV28, the J gene TRBJ1-2; 7 nucleotides align to TRBD1. The CDR3 has 14 residues. Germline lookup yields CDR1 MDHEN and CDR2 SYDVKM. Trimming at V came to 4 bases and at J to 6 bases, leaving 8 bases not matched to a gene. Here the CDR3 reads CASSSPTGRDGYTF. The CDR3 bases are TGTGCCAGCAGTTCCCCGACAGGGCGCGATGGCTACACCTTC.

This rearrangement joins TRBV2 to TRBJ2-2, with a weak D call TRBD1 (5 bases). Germline CDR1 is SNHLY and CDR2 is FYNNEI. This CDR3 has 15 residues. The ends were cut back, 3 bases at V and 6 bases at J, with 14 bases in the middle. The CDR3 DNA follows: TGTGCCAGCAGTGACCAGGGAATGGTTGCCGGGGAGCTGTTTTTT. Translation: CASSDQGMVAGELFF. The full variable domain, completed using reference TRBV2 and TRBJ2-2, is EPEVTQTPSHQVTQMGQEVILRCVPISNHLYFYWYRQILGQKVEFLVSFYNNEISEKSEIFDDQFSVERPDGSNFTLKIRSTKLEDSAMYFCASSDQGMVAGELFFGEGSRLTVL.

The chain uses TRBV10-3 and TRBJ2-5; a possible D gene is TRBD1 (6 bases). V shed 4 bases and J shed 1 base, with 10 bases lying between them. Germline CDR1 is ENHRY and CDR2 is SYGVKD. The CDR3 runs 14 residues. The CDR3 region has the DNA TGTGCCATCAGTGCTGGGGGCCCCCAAGAGACCCAGTACTTC. It translates to CAISAGGPQETQYF.

The chain has TRBV6-1 and TRBJ2-7; 7 nucleotides line up with TRBD1. The J segment lost 8 bases and the V segment lost 3 bases, leaving 7 bases of the junction unmatched. The V gene's germline CDR1 is MNHNS and CDR2 SASEGT. The CDR3 is made up of 13 amino acids. CDR3 region: CASSEDDRVKQYF. In nucleotides, the CDR3 is TGTGCCAGCAGTGAGGACGACAGGGTGAAGCAGTACTTC.

This clone was seen just once. The genes are TRBV7-6 and TRBJ2-2; 16 nucleotides agree with TRBD2. The V and J ends lost 0 bases and 4 bases, in that order; junction bases with no gene match: 5. The CDR3 is 19 amino acids. Germline V gives CDR1 SGHVS, CDR2 FNYEAQ. For the CDR3, the DNA is TGTGCCAGCAGCTTAGCGGGACTAGCGGGGGGGCTTGGCACCGGGGAGCTGTTTTTT. Residues: CASSLAGLAGGLGTGELFF.

The CDR3 DNA sequence: TGTGCCGCCCGAGCCGGGTCCAATGAGCAGTTCTTC. Encoded protein: CAARAGSNEQFF. This chain links TRBV27 with TRBJ2-1; D unresolved. CDR3 size: 12 residues. Germline CDR1 and CDR2: MNHEY and SMNVEV (reference sequence). Trimming removed 11 bases at V and 6 bases at J, with 14 bases between.

This chain links TRBV10-1 with TRBJ1-5; D call uncertain. Per the germline V gene, CDR1 is WNHNN and CDR2 is SYGVQD (reference sequence). The length of the CDR3 is 15 residues. The ends were cut back, 9 bases at V and 5 bases at J, with 20 bases in the middle. The CDR3 sequence is CASARGVVGYQPQHF. CDR3 coding DNA: TGCGCCAGTGCCCGGGGAGTCGTGGGCTATCAGCCCCAGCATTTT.

This clone was observed a few times. This chain joins TRBV6-1 and TRBJ1-1, with no clear D. The germline V gene has CDR1 MNHNS and CDR2 SASEGT. Trimming shortened V by 4 bases and J by 1 base, and 10 bases separated the two germline ends. The CDR3 runs to 14 residues. DNA for the CDR3: TGTGCCAGCAGTGCGCATAGTTCGAACACTGAAGCTTTCTTT. Encoded protein: CASSAHSSNTEAFF.

The J gene is TRBJ2-5, the V gene TRBV6-5, with a possible D match to TRBD2 (5 bases). TRBJ2-7 explains the end of the DNA better; the J call may be wrong. Germline CDR1 MNHEY, CDR2 SVGAGI. This CDR3 spans 14 amino acids. The CDR3 nucleotides are TGTGCCAGCAGTTCCGGAGGCCCCCCGAACGAGCAGTACTTC. Protein: CASSSGGPPNEQYF.

In this sample, this clone turned up a few times. J is TRBJ1-1 and V is TRBV21-1; no check of the table's D call, TRBD1, against the DNA was made. TRBV21-1 is termed a pseudogene. The CDR3 sequence is 13 residues long. CDR3 residues: CASREQGATEAFF. The CDR3 bases are TGTGCCAGCAGGGAACAGGGGGCCACTGAAGCTTTCTTT.

The chain is built from TRBV9 and TRBJ1-5; 8 positions agree with TRBD1. The V gene end was trimmed by 10 bases and the J gene end by 7 bases; junction bases not matched to a gene: 10. This CDR3 has 13 amino acids. Germline CDR1 and CDR2: SGDLS and YYNGEE. CDR3 in DNA: TGTGCCGCTCGGACAGGGTTAAAACAGCCCCAGCATTTT. Translation: CAARTGLKQPQHF.

The genes are TRBV6-7 and TRBJ2-7; 10 bases line up with TRBD1. TRBV6-7 is assigned to the ORF class and has an uncertain function. The CDR3 spans 14 residues. Trimming removed 5 bases from V and 7 bases from J; junction bases left unmatched: 8. Here the CDR3 reads CASSARQGAGEQYF. The CDR3 region has the DNA TGTGCCAGCAGTGCAAGACAGGGGGCGGGTGAGCAGTACTTC.